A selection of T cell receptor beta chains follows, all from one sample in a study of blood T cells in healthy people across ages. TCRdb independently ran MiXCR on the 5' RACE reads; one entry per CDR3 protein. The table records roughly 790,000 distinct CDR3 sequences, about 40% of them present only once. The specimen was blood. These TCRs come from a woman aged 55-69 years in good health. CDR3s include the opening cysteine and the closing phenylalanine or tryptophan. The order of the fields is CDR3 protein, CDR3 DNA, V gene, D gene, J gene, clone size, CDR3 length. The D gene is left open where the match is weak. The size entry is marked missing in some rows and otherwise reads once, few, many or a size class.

CDR3: CATSLGLAVQETQYF
DNA: TGTGCCACATCGCTAGGACTAGCGGTCCAAGAGACCCAGTACTTC
V: TRBV6-5
D: TRBD2
J: TRBJ2-5
size: many
length: 15

CDR3: CASSQGPDRNTEAFF
DNA: TGCGCCAGCAGCCAAGGTCCCGACAGAAACACTGAAGCTTTCTTT
V: TRBV4-3
D: -
J: TRBJ1-1
size: -
length: 15

CDR3: CATSAGTGAITDTQYF
DNA: TGTGCCACCAGTGCTGGTACGGGGGCCATCACAGATACGCAGTATTTT
V: TRBV24-1
D: -
J: TRBJ2-3
size: few
length: 16

CDR3: CSENRGAYNEQFF
DNA: TGCAGCGAAAACAGGGGGGCCTACAATGAGCAGTTCTTC
V: TRBV29-1
D: TRBD1
J: TRBJ2-1
size: few
length: 13

CDR3: CASMGSRSQETQFF
DNA: TGTGCCAGTATGGGGTCGCGGAGCCAAGAGACCCAGTTCTTC
V: TRBV28
D: -
J: TRBJ2-1
size: -
length: 14

CDR3: CASSTRLAGSYEQYF
DNA: TGTGCCAGCAGTACGAGACTAGCGGGAAGTTACGAGCAGTACTTC
V: TRBV12-3/TRBV12-4
D: TRBD2
J: TRBJ2-7
size: -
length: 15

CDR3: CASSQESHVGSYEQYF
DNA: TGCGCCAGCAGCCAAGAGTCCCACGTCGGATCCTACGAGCAGTACTTC
V: TRBV4-3
D: -
J: TRBJ2-7
size: -
length: 16

CDR3: CASSGLGVDTGELFF
DNA: TGTGCCAGCAGTGGGCTTGGCGTGGACACCGGGGAGCTGTTTTTT
V: TRBV12-3/TRBV12-4
D: -
J: TRBJ2-2
size: -
length: 15

CDR3: CASRKDRGTIPTYEQFF
DNA: TGTGCCAGCAGGAAGGACAGGGGCACAATACCTACCTACGAGCAGTTCTTC
V: TRBV6-2/TRBV6-3
D: TRBD1
J: TRBJ2-1
size: -
length: 17

CDR3: CASSPSQGASRPDTQYF
DNA: TGTGCCAGCAGCCCCTCCCAGGGAGCGTCCCGGCCAGATACGCAGTATTTT
V: TRBV7-2
D: -
J: TRBJ2-3
size: many
length: 17

CDR3: CASSDMGLAGDRQYF
DNA: TGTGCCAGCAGTGACATGGGACTAGCGGGGGATAGGCAGTACTTC
V: TRBV6-6
D: TRBD2
J: TRBJ2-7
size: -
length: 15

CDR3: CASSYSGQLYNEQFF
DNA: TGTGCCAGCAGTTATTCGGGACAGCTTTACAATGAGCAGTTCTTC
V: TRBV6-5
D: TRBD1
J: TRBJ2-1
size: -
length: 15

CDR3: CASSQDWYQETQYF
DNA: TGTGCCAGCAGCCAAGACTGGTACCAAGAGACCCAGTACTTC
V: TRBV3-1
D: -
J: TRBJ2-5
size: -
length: 14

CDR3: CASSSSEETQYF
DNA: TGTGCCAGCAGCTCGTCCGAAGAGACCCAGTACTTC
V: TRBV7-6
D: -
J: TRBJ2-5
size: few
length: 12

CDR3: CASSLEAGAVYEQYF
DNA: TGCGCCAGCAGCTTGGAGGCAGGGGCGGTATACGAGCAGTACTTC
V: TRBV5-1
D: -
J: TRBJ2-7
size: -
length: 15

CDR3: CSARDYSGLNYNEQFF
DNA: TGCAGTGCTAGAGATTATTCGGGACTAAACTACAATGAGCAGTTCTTC
V: TRBV20-1
D: TRBD2
J: TRBJ2-1
size: few
length: 16

CDR3: CASSQGDFGTQYF
DNA: TGCGCCAGCAGCCAAGGCGATTTTGGGACCCAGTACTTC
V: TRBV4-1
D: -
J: TRBJ2-5
size: -
length: 13

CDR3: CASSQDRDLSEQYF
DNA: TGTGCCAGCAGCCAAGACCGGGACTTATCCGAGCAGTACTTC
V: TRBV4-2
D: -
J: TRBJ2-7
size: -
length: 14

CDR3: CASSPRDNNFYEQYF
DNA: TGTGCCAGCAGCCCCCGGGACAACAACTTTTACGAGCAGTACTTC
V: TRBV4-2
D: -
J: TRBJ2-7
size: few
length: 15

CDR3: CASSLEGRQYNEQYF
DNA: TGCGCCAGCAGCTTGGAAGGGCGACAGTACAATGAGCAGTACTTC
V: TRBV5-1
D: -
J: TRBJ2-5
size: -
length: 15

CDR3: CSVGPTAYEQYF
DNA: TGCAGCGTTGGGCCGACAGCCTACGAGCAGTACTTC
V: TRBV29-1
D: -
J: TRBJ2-7
size: -
length: 12

CDR3: CASTSGKSTYEQYF
DNA: TGTGCCAGCACCTCCGGGAAAAGTACCTACGAGCAGTACTTC
V: TRBV12-3/TRBV12-4
D: -
J: TRBJ2-7
size: -
length: 14

CDR3: CSVEFQGTLAKNIQYF
DNA: TGCAGCGTTGAGTTCCAGGGTACCTTAGCCAAAAACATTCAGTACTTC
V: TRBV29-1
D: -
J: TRBJ2-4
size: few
length: 16

CDR3: CSARESDTNTEAFF
DNA: TGCAGTGCTAGAGAATCAGACACCAACACTGAAGCTTTCTTT
V: TRBV20-1
D: -
J: TRBJ1-1
size: -
length: 14

CDR3: CASRDRDGNTGELFF
DNA: TGTGCCAGCAGGGACCGGGACGGGAACACCGGGGAGCTGTTTTTT
V: TRBV12-3/TRBV12-4
D: -
J: TRBJ2-2
size: few
length: 15

CDR3: CASSMGGTGSPLHF
DNA: TGTGCCAGTAGTATGGGAGGGACGGGTTCACCCCTCCACTTT
V: TRBV19
D: -
J: TRBJ1-6
size: -
length: 14

CDR3: CASSVDRGHEQYF
DNA: TGTGCCAGCAGCGTTGACAGGGGGCACGAGCAGTACTTC
V: TRBV9
D: TRBD1
J: TRBJ2-7
size: few
length: 13

CDR3: CATSRDLPRSHEQYF
DNA: TGTGCCACCAGCAGAGACCTTCCTAGGTCGCATGAGCAGTACTTC
V: TRBV15
D: -
J: TRBJ2-5
size: -
length: 15

CDR3: CASSVRSNQETQYF
DNA: TGTGCCAGCAGTGTCCGTTCAAACCAAGAGACCCAGTACTTC
V: TRBV27
D: -
J: TRBJ2-5
size: -
length: 14